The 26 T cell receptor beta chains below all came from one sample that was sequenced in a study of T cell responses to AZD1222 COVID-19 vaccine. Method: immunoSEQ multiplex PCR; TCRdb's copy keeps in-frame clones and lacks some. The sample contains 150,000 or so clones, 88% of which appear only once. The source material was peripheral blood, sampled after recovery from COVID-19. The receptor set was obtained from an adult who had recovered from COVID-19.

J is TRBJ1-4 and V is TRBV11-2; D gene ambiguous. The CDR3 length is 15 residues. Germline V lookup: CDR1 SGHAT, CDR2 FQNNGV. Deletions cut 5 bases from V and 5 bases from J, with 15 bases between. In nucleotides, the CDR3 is TGTGCCAGCAGCCCCCGTTCGGGGAGGAATGAAAAACTGTTTTTT. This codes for CASSPRSGRNEKLFF.

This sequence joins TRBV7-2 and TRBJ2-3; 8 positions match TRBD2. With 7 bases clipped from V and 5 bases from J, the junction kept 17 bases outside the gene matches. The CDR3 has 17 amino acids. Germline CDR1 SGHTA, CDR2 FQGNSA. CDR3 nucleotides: TGTGCCAGCACAATATTAAGGGGTAGCGGGATTGGAGATACGCAGTATTTT. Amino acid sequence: CASTILRGSGIGDTQYF. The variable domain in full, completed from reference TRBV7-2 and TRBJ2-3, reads GAGVSQSPSNKVTEKGKDVELRCDPISGHTALYWYRQSLGQGLEFLIYFQGNSAPDKSGLPSDRFSAERTGGSVSTLTIQRTQQEDSAVYLCASTILRGSGIGDTQYFGPGTRLTVL.

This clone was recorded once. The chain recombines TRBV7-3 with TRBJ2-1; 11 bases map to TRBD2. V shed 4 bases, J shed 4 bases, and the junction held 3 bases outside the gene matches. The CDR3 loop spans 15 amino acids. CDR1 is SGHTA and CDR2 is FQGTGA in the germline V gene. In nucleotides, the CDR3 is TGTGCCAGCAGCTCGGGGACTAGCGGTTACAATGAGCAGTTCTTC. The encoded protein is CASSSGTSGYNEQFF.

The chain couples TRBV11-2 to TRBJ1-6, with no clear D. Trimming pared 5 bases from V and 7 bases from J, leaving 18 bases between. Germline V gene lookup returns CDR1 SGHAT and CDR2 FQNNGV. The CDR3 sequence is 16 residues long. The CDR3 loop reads CASSVYATRVNSPLHF. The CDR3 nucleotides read TGTGCCAGCAGCGTCTATGCGACGAGAGTCAATTCACCCCTCCACTTT.

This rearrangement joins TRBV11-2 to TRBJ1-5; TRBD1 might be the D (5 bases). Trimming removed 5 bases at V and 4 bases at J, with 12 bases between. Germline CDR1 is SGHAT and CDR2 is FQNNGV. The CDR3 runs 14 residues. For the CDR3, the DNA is TGTGCCAGCAGCGAGGGGCATGGAAATCAGCCCCAGCATTTT. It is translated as CASSEGHGNQPQHF.

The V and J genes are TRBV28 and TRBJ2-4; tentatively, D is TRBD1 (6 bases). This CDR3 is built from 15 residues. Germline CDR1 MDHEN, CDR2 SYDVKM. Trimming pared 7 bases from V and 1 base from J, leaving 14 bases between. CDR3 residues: CASTWAGVAKNIQYF. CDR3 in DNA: TGTGCCAGCACCTGGGCAGGGGTGGCCAAAAACATTCAGTACTTC.

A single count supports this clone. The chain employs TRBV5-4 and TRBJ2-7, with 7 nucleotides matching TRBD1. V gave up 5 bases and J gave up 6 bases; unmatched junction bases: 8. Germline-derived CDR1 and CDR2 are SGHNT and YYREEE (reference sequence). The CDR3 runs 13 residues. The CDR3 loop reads CASSYDREGEQYF. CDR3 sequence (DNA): TGTGCCAGCAGTTACGACAGGGAAGGCGAGCAGTACTTC.

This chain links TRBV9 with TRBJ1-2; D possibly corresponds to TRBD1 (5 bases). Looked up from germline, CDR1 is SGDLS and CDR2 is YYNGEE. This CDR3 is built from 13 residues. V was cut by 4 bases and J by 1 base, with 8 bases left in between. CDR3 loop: CASSPTDNYGYTF. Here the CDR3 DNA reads TGTGCCAGCAGCCCGACAGATAACTATGGCTACACCTTC.

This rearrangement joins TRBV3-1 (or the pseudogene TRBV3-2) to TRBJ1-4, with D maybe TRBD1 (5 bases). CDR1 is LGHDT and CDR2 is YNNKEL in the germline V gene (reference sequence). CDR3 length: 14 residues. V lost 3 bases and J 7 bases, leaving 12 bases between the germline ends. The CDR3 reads CASSQLGLGEKLFF. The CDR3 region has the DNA TGTGCCAGCAGCCAGTTGGGGCTTGGTGAAAAACTGTTTTTT.

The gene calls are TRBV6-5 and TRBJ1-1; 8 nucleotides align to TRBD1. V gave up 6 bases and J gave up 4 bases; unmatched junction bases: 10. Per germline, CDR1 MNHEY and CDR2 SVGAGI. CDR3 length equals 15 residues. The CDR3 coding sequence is TGTGCCAGCAGGAAACAGGGGGGAATAAGCACTGAAGCTTTCTTT. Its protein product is CASRKQGGISTEAFF.

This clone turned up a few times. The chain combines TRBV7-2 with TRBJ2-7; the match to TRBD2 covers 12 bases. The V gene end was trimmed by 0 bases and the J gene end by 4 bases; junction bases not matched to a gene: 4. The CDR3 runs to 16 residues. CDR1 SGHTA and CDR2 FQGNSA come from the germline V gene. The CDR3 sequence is CASSLAPGTSGYEQYF. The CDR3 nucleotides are TGTGCCAGCAGCTTAGCACCCGGGACTAGCGGGTACGAGCAGTACTTC.

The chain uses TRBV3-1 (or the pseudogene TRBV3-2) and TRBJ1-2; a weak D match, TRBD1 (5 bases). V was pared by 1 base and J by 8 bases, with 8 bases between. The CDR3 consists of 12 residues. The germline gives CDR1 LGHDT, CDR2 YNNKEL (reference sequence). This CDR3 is CASSQVRVGYTF. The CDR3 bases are TGTGCCAGCAGCCAAGTCAGGGTAGGCTACACCTTC.

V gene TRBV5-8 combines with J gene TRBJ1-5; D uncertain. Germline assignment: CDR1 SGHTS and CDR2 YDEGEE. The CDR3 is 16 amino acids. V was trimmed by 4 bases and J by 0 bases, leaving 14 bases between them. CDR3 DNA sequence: TGTGCCAGCAGCCAGCGGATAACTATTAGCAATCAGCCCCAGCATTTT. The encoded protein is CASSQRITISNQPQHF.

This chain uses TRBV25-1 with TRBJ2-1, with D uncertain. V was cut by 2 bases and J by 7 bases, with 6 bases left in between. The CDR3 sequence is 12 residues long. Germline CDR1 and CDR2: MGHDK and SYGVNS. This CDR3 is CASSEPENEQFF. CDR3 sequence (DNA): TGTGCCAGCAGTGAACCTGAAAATGAGCAGTTCTTC.

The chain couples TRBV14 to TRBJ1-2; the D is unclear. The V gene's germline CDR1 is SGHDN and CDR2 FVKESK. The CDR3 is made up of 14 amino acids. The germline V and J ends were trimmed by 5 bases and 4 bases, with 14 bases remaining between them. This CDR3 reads CASSWEALGYGYTF. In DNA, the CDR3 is TGTGCCAGCAGCTGGGAAGCACTAGGCTATGGCTACACCTTC.

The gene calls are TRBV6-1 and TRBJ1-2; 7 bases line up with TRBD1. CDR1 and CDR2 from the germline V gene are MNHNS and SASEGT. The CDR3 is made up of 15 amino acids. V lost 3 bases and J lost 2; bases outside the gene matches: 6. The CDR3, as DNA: TGTGCCAGCAGTGATGACAGGGAGGCAAACTATGGCTACACCTTC. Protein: CASSDDREANYGYTF.

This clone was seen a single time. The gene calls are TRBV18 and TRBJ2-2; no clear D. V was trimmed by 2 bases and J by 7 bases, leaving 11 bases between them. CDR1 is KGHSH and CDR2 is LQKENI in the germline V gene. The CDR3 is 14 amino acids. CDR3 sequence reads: CASSPVRVGGELFF. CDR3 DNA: TGTGCCAGCTCACCAGTTCGGGTTGGCGGGGAGCTGTTTTTT.

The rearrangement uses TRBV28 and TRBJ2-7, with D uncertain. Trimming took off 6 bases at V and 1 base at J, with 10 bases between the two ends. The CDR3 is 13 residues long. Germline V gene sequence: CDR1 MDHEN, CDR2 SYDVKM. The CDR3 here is CASSFWSSYEQYF. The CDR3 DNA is TGTGCCAGCAGCTTTTGGTCTTCCTACGAGCAGTACTTC.

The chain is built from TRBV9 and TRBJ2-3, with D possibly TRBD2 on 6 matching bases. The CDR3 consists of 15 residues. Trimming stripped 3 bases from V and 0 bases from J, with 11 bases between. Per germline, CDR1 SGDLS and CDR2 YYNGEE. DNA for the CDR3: TGTGCCAGCAGCGGGAGCGGGTTTAGCACAGATACGCAGTATTTT. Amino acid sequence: CASSGSGFSTDTQYF.

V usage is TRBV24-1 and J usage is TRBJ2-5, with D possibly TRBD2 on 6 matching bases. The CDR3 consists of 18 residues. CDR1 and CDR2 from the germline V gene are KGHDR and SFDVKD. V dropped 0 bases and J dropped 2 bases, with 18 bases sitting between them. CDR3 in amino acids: CATSDLRSGDSKQETQYF. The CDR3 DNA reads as TGTGCCACCAGTGATTTGCGGTCCGGGGACTCTAAACAAGAGACCCAGTACTTC.

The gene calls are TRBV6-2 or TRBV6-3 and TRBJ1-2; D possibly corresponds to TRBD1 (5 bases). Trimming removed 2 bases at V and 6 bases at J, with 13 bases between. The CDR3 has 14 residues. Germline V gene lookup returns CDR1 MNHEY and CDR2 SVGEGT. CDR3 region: CASSYGAGSDGYTF. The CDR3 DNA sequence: TGTGCCAGCAGTTACGGGGCAGGGAGTGATGGCTACACCTTC.

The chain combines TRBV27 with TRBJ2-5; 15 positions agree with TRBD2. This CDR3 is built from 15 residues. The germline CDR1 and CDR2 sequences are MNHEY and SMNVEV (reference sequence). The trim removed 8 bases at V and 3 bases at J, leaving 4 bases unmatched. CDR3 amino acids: CASGGLAGGEETQYF. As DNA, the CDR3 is TGTGCCAGCGGAGGACTAGCGGGGGGGGAAGAGACCCAGTACTTC.

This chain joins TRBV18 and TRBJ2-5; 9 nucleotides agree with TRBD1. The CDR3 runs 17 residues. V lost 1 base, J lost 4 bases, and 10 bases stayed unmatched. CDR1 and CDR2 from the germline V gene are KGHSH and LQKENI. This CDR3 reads CASSPLFRDRELETQYF. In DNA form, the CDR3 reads TGTGCCAGCTCACCACTTTTCCGGGACAGGGAGTTAGAGACCCAGTACTTC. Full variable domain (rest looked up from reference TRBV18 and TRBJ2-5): NAGVMQNPRHLVRRRGQEARLRCSPMKGHSHVYWYRQLPEEGLKFMVYLQKENIIDESGMPKERFSAEFPKEGPSILRIQQVVRGDSAAYFCASSPLFRDRELETQYFGPGTRLLVL.

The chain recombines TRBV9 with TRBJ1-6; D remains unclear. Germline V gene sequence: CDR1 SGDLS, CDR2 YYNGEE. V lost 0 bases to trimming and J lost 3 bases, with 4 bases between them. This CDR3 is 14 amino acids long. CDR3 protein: CASSVEGYNSPLHF. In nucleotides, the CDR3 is TGTGCCAGCAGCGTAGAAGGCTATAATTCACCCCTCCACTTT.

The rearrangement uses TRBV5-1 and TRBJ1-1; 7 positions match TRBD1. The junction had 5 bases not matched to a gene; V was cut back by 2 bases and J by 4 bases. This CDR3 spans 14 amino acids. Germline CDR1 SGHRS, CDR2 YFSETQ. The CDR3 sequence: CASSLNRGGTEAFF. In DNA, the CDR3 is TGCGCCAGCAGCTTAAACAGGGGAGGCACTGAAGCTTTCTTT.

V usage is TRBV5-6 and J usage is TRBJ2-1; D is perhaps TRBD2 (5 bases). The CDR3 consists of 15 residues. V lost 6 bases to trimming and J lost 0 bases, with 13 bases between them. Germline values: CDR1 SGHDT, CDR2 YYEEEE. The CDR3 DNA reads TGTGCCAGCACCCGAACCCGGGACTCCTACAATGAGCAGTTCTTC. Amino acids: CASTRTRDSYNEQFF. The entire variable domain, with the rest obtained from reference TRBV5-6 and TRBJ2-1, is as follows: DAGVTQSPTHLIKTRGQQVTLRCSPKSGHDTVSWYQQALGQGPQFIFQYYEEEERQRGNFPDRFSGHQFPNYSSELNVNALLLGDSALYLCASTRTRDSYNEQFFGPGTRLTVL.